Listed below are T cell receptor beta chains from one sample, sequenced in a study of lymphopenia after photon versus proton radiotherapy. Repertoires were generated with immunoSEQ multiplex PCR, while TCRdb's copy carries only in-frame clones and drops some. The sample has fewer than 45,000 clones, approximately 86% seen once; the top ten hold about a tenth. Sample: peripheral blood, taken from a patient treated with proton-based radiotherapy. The source of these receptors is a woman between 65 and 79 years old with pancreatic cancer. Some clones in this sample may be carry-over from other donors' samples. The CDR3 runs from the conserved cysteine through the conserved F or W. D genes are given only for firm matches. Clone size is shown for a subset of rows, as once, few, many or a class of expanded clone.

d_call j_call clone_size v_call cdr3_aa cdr3_nt
TRBD2 TRBJ2-5 few TRBV4-1 CASSQDFGRARETQYF TGCGCCAGCAGCCAAGATTTCGGGAGGGCCAGGGAGACCCAGTACTTC
. TRBJ2-7 . TRBV19 CATGTSYEQYF TGTGCCACCGGGACCTCCTACGAGCAGTACTTC
. TRBJ1-3 . TRBV18 CASSPGGAGNTIYF TGTGCCAGCTCACCAGGGGGAGCTGGAAACACCATATATTTT
TRBD1 TRBJ2-7 . TRBV18 CASSRGSGQGFDEQYF TGTGCCAGCTCTCGTGGTTCGGGACAGGGGTTTGACGAGCAGTACTTC
TRBD2 TRBJ2-1 . TRBV11-2 CASSLSGGASSSYNEQFF TGTGCCAGCAGCTTAAGCGGGGGGGCGTCCAGCTCCTACAATGAGCAGTTCTTC
TRBD1 TRBJ1-1 once TRBV7-2 CASSPVQGVNTEAFF TGTGCCAGCAGCCCGGTACAGGGGGTGAACACTGAAGCTTTCTTT
TRBD1 TRBJ1-1 . TRBV18 CASSDRGGTEAFF TGTGCCAGCTCCGACAGGGGCGGGACTGAAGCTTTCTTT
. TRBJ2-3 . TRBV28 CASSLLARGGTDTQYF TGTGCCAGCAGCCTCCTGGCTAGGGGGGGCACAGATACGCAGTATTTT
. TRBJ2-7 . TRBV4-1 CASSQESVGYEQYF TGCGCCAGCAGCCAAGAATCGGTAGGGTACGAGCAGTACTTC
. TRBJ2-7 . TRBV5-1 CASSDTRGYEQYF TGCGCCAGCAGCGATACCCGAGGCTACGAGCAGTACTTC
. TRBJ1-2 . TRBV7-2 CASSFQGHYGYTF TGTGCCAGCAGCTTCCAGGGGCACTATGGCTACACCTTC
. TRBJ1-3 . TRBV5-6 CASSLGFTGNTIYF TGTGCCAGCAGCTTGGGGTTTACTGGAAACACCATATATTTT
TRBD1 TRBJ1-2 . TRBV10-3 CAISGQGLSENGYGYTF TGTGCCATCAGCGGACAGGGATTGTCGGAAAATGGGTATGGCTACACCTTC
. TRBJ1-5 . TRBV27 CASSVGLNQPQHF TGTGCCAGCAGTGTGGGTCTCAATCAGCCCCAGCATTTT
. TRBJ1-4 . TRBV19 CASSIGRLATNEKLFF TGTGCCAGTAGTATAGGACGGCTAGCAACTAATGAAAAACTGTTTTTT
. TRBJ1-5 . TRBV2 CASNPQGGINQPQHF TGTGCCAGCAACCCTCAAGGGGGAATCAATCAGCCCCAGCATTTT
TRBD1 TRBJ2-2 . TRBV2 CASSSQGTGGELFF TGTGCCAGCAGTTCACAGGGGACAGGCGGGGAGCTGTTTTTT
. TRBJ2-3 . TRBV14 CASSHSITQYF TGTGCCAGCAGCCACAGCATTACGCAGTATTTT
TRBD2 TRBJ2-5 . TRBV28 CASSSRGLAAIQETQYF TGTGCCAGCAGTTCCCGGGGACTAGCGGCAATCCAAGAGACCCAGTACTTC
. TRBJ1-5 . TRBV2 CASSGTSAGQPQHF TGTGCCAGCAGTGGGACAAGTGCTGGTCAGCCCCAGCATTTT
TRBD1 TRBJ2-7 . TRBV28 CASSSYDITPGTGGSEQYF TGTGCCAGCAGTTCTTATGATATCACCCCGGGGACAGGGGGCTCCGAGCAGTACTTC
. TRBJ2-7 . TRBV5-1 CASSPEEGEQYF TGCGCCAGCAGCCCCGAGGAGGGAGAGCAGTACTTC
TRBD1 TRBJ1-2 medium-sized TRBV18 CASSPRTGGGYTF TGTGCCAGCTCACCACGGACAGGGGGTGGCTACACCTTC
TRBD2 TRBJ2-7 . TRBV9 CASSPRLAGPSEQYF TGTGCCAGCAGCCCCAGACTAGCGGGACCCTCCGAGCAGTACTTC
TRBD1 TRBJ2-3 . TRBV7-9 CASSSDRDQDTQYF TGTGCCAGCAGCTCGGACAGGGATCAAGATACGCAGTATTTT
TRBD1 TRBJ1-1 . TRBV6-5 CASSLDRGNTEAFF TGTGCCAGCAGTTTGGACAGGGGAAATACTGAAGCTTTCTTT
. TRBJ1-6 . TRBV30 CAWSRRDYSPLHF TGTGCCTGGAGTCGCCGGGACTATTCACCCCTCCACTTT
TRBD2 TRBJ2-5 . TRBV25-1 CASSELGTSGQETQYF TGTGCCAGCAGTGAACTCGGGACTAGCGGACAAGAGACCCAGTACTTC
TRBD2 TRBJ2-7 . TRBV10-2 CASSDSSGSSYEQYF TGCGCCAGCAGTGATTCTAGCGGGAGTTCCTACGAGCAGTACTTC
. TRBJ2-7 . TRBV11-2 CASSLFGSYEQYF TGTGCCAGCAGCTTATTCGGTAGCTACGAGCAGTACTTC
. TRBJ1-5 . TRBV28 CASSTPSLNQPQHF TGTGCCAGCAGCACCCCGAGCCTCAATCAGCCCCAGCATTTT
. TRBJ2-1 . TRBV9 CASSVEWGEQFF TGTGCCAGCAGCGTAGAGTGGGGTGAGCAGTTCTTC
. TRBJ1-5 few TRBV19 CASSGRGQGQPQHF TGTGCCAGTAGCGGCCGGGGTCAAGGGCAGCCCCAGCATTTT
TRBD2 TRBJ2-1 . TRBV10-1 CASTPGTSSEQFF TGCGCCAGCACTCCAGGGACTAGCAGTGAGCAGTTCTTC
. TRBJ1-2 few TRBV28 CASSVTGWNGYTF TGTGCCAGCAGTGTCACAGGGTGGAATGGCTACACCTTC
TRBD1 TRBJ2-5 . TRBV10-3 CAIRGTGLDGAQYF TGTGCCATCAGGGGGACAGGGTTAGATGGGGCCCAGTACTTC
. TRBJ2-2 . TRBV5-5 CASSLSDRLNTGELFF TGTGCCAGCAGCTTATCGGACAGACTTAACACCGGGGAGCTGTTTTTT
TRBD1 TRBJ1-2 once TRBV6-5 CASTPDRNYGYTF TGTGCCAGCACCCCGGACAGGAACTATGGCTACACCTTC
TRBD1 TRBJ1-5 . TRBV6-1 CASHTGQGNQPQHF TGTGCCAGCCATACAGGACAGGGCAATCAGCCCCAGCATTTT
TRBD1 TRBJ2-3 . TRBV19 CASSPRQGSSTDTQYF TGTGCCAGTAGTCCCCGACAGGGGAGTAGCACAGATACGCAGTATTTT